This paragraph reports one TCR beta chain. Given a far larger clone just one base away, this is likely a sequencing read error. These data are taken from a study of prognosis after radiotherapy for stage I lung cancer. On the study more broadly: Radiotherapy used SBRT, divided into 3 to 5 fractions and reaching a biologically effective dose of at least 100 Gy. Metastases at distant sites emerged in several patients after radiotherapy, at a median of 7 months, whereas under 18 showed no significant progression.

The V end was cut by 1 base, the J end by 4 bases, with 10 bases between. CDR3 size: 14 residues. Germline V gene lookup returns CDR1 SGHTA and CDR2 FQGNSA. Genomic DNA yielded TCR beta CDR3, amplified by two-round multiplex PCR. Primers targeting each individual TRBV and TRBJ gene were applied in first-round PCR. A second round of PCR was carried out using universal primers. TCRdb reprocessed the multiplex PCR reads via MiXCR and lists one record per CDR3 protein. This sample has 25,000 to 35,000 distinct CDR3 sequences; about 43% occur once, and the top ten carry 16%. The sequencing here drew on PBMCs, taken before or after stereotactic body radiation therapy (not recorded which). This chain connects TRBV7-2 to TRBJ1-1; D is ambiguous. This TCR derives from a donor over 45 with non-small cell lung cancer. CDR3 region: CASSLVWGTTEAFF. In DNA, the CDR3 is TGTGCCAGCAGCTTAGTCTGGGGAACCACTGAAGCTTTCTTT.